What follows are 10 T cell receptor beta chains derived from one specimen sequenced in a study of cytotoxic CD8 clonotypes in ibrutinib-treated CLL. Sequencing was performed with immunoSEQ multiplex PCR; in TCRdb, only in-frame clones are kept and a portion is missing. This sample carries 250,000 to 350,000 clones, approximately 76% of them seen once, and the ten largest clones take roughly 5%. The sample consisted of PBMCs, taken at disease progression, from a patient treated with ibrutinib. Every receptor here comes from a human donor with chronic lymphocytic leukemia.

The count of this clone is one. The CDR3, as DNA: TGCAGCGCATCCAGAGCGGTGCAGAACACTGAAGCTTTCTTT. Its protein is CSASRAVQNTEAFF. This chain joins TRBV29-1 and TRBJ1-1; D is uncertain. The V end lost 7 bases, the J end lost 1 base, and 16 bases lay between the germline ends. This CDR3 is 14 amino acids long. Germline CDR1 reads SQVTM; CDR2 reads ANQGSEA.

This rearrangement joins TRBV13 to TRBJ2-5, with a possible D match to TRBD1 (5 bases). The CDR3 is made up of 13 amino acids. Germline CDR1 reads PRHDT; CDR2 reads FYEKMQ (reference sequence). V dropped 1 base and J dropped 5 bases, with 8 bases sitting between them. CDR3 amino acids: CASSLDRWETQYF. In nucleotides, the CDR3 is TGTGCCAGCAGCTTAGACAGGTGGGAGACCCAGTACTTC.

The chain is built from TRBV15 and TRBJ1-2, with D perhaps matching TRBD1 (5 bases). The CDR3 extends over 16 amino acids. V dropped 3 bases and J dropped 0 bases, with 14 bases sitting between them. CDR1 is LNHNV and CDR2 is YYDKDF in the germline V gene (reference sequence). The CDR3 is CATSRTPGQANYGYTF. The CDR3, as DNA: TGTGCCACCAGCAGGACGCCGGGGCAGGCTAACTATGGCTACACCTTC.

The chain joins TRBV29-1 to TRBJ1-4; 7 bases agree with TRBD1. The CDR3 runs 15 residues. Germline CDR1 reads SQVTM; CDR2 reads ANQGSEA. Unmatched junction bases numbered 16, after V lost 7 bases and J lost 8 bases. The CDR3 coding sequence is TGCAGCGCCGCCGACCCTAACAGGGGACGGGAAAAACTGTTTTTT. It specifies CSAADPNRGREKLFF.

The chain carries TRBV6-1 and TRBJ2-7; D gene uncertain. CDR1 is MNHNS and CDR2 is SASEGT in the germline V gene. V was shortened by 3 bases and J by 0 bases, with 6 bases between the two germline ends. The CDR3 has 13 residues. This CDR3 reads CASSELVSYEQYF. DNA for the CDR3: TGTGCCAGCAGTGAGTTAGTCTCCTACGAGCAGTACTTC.

The chain joins TRBV9 to TRBJ2-2; D is uncertain. Trimming cost V 0 bases and J 4 bases, with 13 bases left between them. CDR1 SGDLS and CDR2 YYNGEE come from the germline V gene. The CDR3 spans 16 residues. CDR3 bases: TGTGCCAGCAGCGTAGTCCACCCTGCAAGCACCGGGGAGCTGTTTTTT. It codes for CASSVVHPASTGELFF.

The chain combines TRBV4-1 with TRBJ1-2; no reliable D call. With 4 bases removed from V and 12 bases from J, the gap between germline ends came to 15 bases. Germline V gene sequence: CDR1 MGHRA, CDR2 YSYEKL. CDR3 length: 12 residues. The CDR3 here is CASSPATGFHTF. The CDR3 nucleotides are TGCGCCAGCAGCCCCGCAACGGGGTTCCACACCTTC.

The chain employs TRBV20-1 and TRBJ1-2; D remains unclear. This CDR3 has 11 residues. Germline V CDR1 and CDR2: DFQATT, SNEGSKA (reference sequence). V gave up 6 bases and J gave up 7 bases, with 12 bases separating them. The CDR3 loop reads CSAPPGSGYTF. The CDR3 DNA sequence: TGCAGTGCCCCACCTGGGTCTGGCTACACCTTC.

The chain is built from TRBV7-9 and TRBJ1-6, with D maybe TRBD1 (5 bases). Trimming left V 6 bases short and J 10 bases short, with 13 bases between. The CDR3 is 13 amino acids. Germline values: CDR1 SEHNR, CDR2 FQNEAQ (reference sequence). CDR3 nucleotides: TGTGCCAGCAGTGGGCAGGGTGTATCACCCCTCCACTTT. It specifies CASSGQGVSPLHF.

This chain connects TRBV7-2 to TRBJ1-4; D ambiguous. The CDR3 has 13 residues. Germline CDR1 and CDR2: SGHTA and FQGNSA. Between the trimmed V and J ends, which lost 5 bases and 8 bases, there was a span of 12 bases. Here the CDR3 DNA reads TGTGCCAGCAGCACGGACCGATACGAAAAACTGTTTTTT. Translation gives CASSTDRYEKLFF.